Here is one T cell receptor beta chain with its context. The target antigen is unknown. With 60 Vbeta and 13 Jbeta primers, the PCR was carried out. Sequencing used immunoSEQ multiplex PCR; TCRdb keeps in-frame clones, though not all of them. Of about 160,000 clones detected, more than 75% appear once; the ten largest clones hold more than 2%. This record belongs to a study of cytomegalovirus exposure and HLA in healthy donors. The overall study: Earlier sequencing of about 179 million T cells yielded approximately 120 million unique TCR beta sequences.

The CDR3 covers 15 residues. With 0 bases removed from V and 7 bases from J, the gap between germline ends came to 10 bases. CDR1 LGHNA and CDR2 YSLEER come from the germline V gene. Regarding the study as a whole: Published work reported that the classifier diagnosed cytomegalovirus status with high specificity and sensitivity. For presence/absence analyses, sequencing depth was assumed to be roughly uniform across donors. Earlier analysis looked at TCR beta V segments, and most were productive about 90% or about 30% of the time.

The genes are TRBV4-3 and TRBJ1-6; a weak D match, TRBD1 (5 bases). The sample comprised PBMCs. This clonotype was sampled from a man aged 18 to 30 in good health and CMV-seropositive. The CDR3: CASSQEATANSPLHF. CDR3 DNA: TGCGCCAGCAGCCAAGAAGCGACAGCCAATTCACCCCTCCACTTT.